The 13 T cell receptor beta chains below were found in one sample sequenced in a study of PD-1 blockade in classical Hodgkin lymphoma. Only in-frame clones appear in the TCRdb table, and some are missing; sequencing was by immunoSEQ multiplex PCR. Of 30,000 to 40,000 clones listed, 80% to 90% were seen once; the top ten hold approximately 35%. There was relapse after autologous stem cell transplantation in every patient, and there was variation in brentuximab vedotin exposure. The material sequenced was peripheral blood mononuclear cells (PBMCs), taken at baseline. These receptors came from a human donor with classical Hodgkin lymphoma.

The chain is built from TRBV28 and TRBJ2-1, with 15 bases aligning to TRBD2. CDR3 length: 16 residues. Per the germline V gene, CDR1 is MDHEN and CDR2 is SYDVKM. J lost 7 bases, V lost 4 bases, and 5 bases had no gene match. CDR3 in DNA: TGTGCCAGCAGTTCCGGGACTAGCGGGGGGAGGAATGAGCAGTTCTTC. Its protein product is CASSSGTSGGRNEQFF. The full variable domain, its missing parts supplied by reference TRBV28 and TRBJ2-1, is DVKVTQSSRYLVKRTGEKVFLECVQDMDHENMFWYRQDPGLGLRLIYFSYDVKMKEKGDIPEGYSVSREKKERFSLILESASTNQTSMYLCASSSGTSGGRNEQFFGPGTRLTVL.

CDR3 DNA sequence: TGTGCCAGCAGCTTAGTTCCTAACTATGGCTACACCTTC. It is translated as CASSLVPNYGYTF. V gene TRBV7-9 combines with J gene TRBJ1-2; no firm D call. The germline V and J ends were trimmed by 1 base and 0 bases, with 3 bases remaining between them. Germline V gene sequence: CDR1 SEHNR, CDR2 FQNEAQ (reference sequence). The CDR3 spans 13 residues.

This clone has just one count. The chain joins TRBV5-1 to TRBJ1-3, with D unclear. The CDR3 runs to 15 residues. Germline CDR1 and CDR2: SGHRS and YFSETQ. The ends were cut back, 5 bases at V and 2 bases at J, with 14 bases in the middle. The CDR3 sequence is CASSPDGITGNTIYF. The DNA for the CDR3 is TGCGCCAGCAGTCCGGACGGGATAACTGGAAACACCATATATTTT. Together with reference TRBV5-1 and TRBJ1-3, the CDR3 gives the full variable domain: KAGVTQTPRYLIKTRGQQVTLSCSPISGHRSVSWYQQTPGQGLQFLFEYFSETQRNKGNFPGRFSGRQFSNSRSEMNVSTLELGDSALYLCASSPDGITGNTIYFGEGSWLTVV.

This sequence joins TRBV10-3 and TRBJ1-2, with D maybe TRBD1 (5 bases). The germline V and J ends were trimmed by 0 bases and 4 bases, with 12 bases remaining between them. CDR1 and CDR2 (germline): ENHRY, SYGVKD. The CDR3 totals 15 residues. CDR3 amino acids: CAISESFDSSYGYTF. As DNA, the CDR3 is TGTGCCATCAGTGAGTCGTTTGACAGCTCCTATGGCTACACCTTC.

V and J are TRBV2 and TRBJ2-7; 7 bases are shared with TRBD2. J was trimmed by 0 bases and V by 5 bases; bases with no gene match: 10. The germline CDR1 and CDR2 sequences are SNHLY and FYNNEI. The CDR3 loop spans 16 amino acids. The CDR3: CASSPDRLAGSYEQYF. The CDR3 region has the DNA TGTGCCAGCAGTCCCGACCGACTAGCCGGCTCCTACGAGCAGTACTTC.

The chain has TRBV6-6 and TRBJ2-7, with TRBD1 identical over 7 bases. Germline CDR1 MNHNY, CDR2 SVGAGI (reference sequence). The CDR3 extends over 14 amino acids. V shed 5 bases and J 7 bases; nucleotides not matched to a gene: 11. CDR3 nucleotide sequence: TGTGCCAGCAGTACCGGGGACAGATCCGATGAGCAGTACTTC. Amino acid sequence: CASSTGDRSDEQYF.

This clone was seen a few times. The CDR3 here is CASSVQTNTEAFF. The CDR3 nucleotides are TGTGCCAGCAGCGTGCAGACGAACACTGAAGCTTTCTTT. The chain joins TRBV5-5 to TRBJ1-1; no clear D gene. Trimming took off 4 bases at V and 1 base at J, with 8 bases between the two ends. This CDR3 has 13 amino acids. Germline V gene lookup returns CDR1 SGHKS and CDR2 YYEKEE (reference sequence).

The chain uses TRBV19 and TRBJ2-7, with 8 bases identical to TRBD1. The ends lost 5 bases at V and 2 bases at J; junction bases unmatched: 5. The CDR3 covers 14 residues. Germline loops: CDR1 LNHDA, CDR2 SQIVND (reference sequence). The DNA of the CDR3 is TGTGCCAGTAGTGGGCGGACAGGGACCTACGAGCAGTACTTC. This encodes CASSGRTGTYEQYF.

This chain links TRBV6-5 with TRBJ2-1; 9 nucleotides align to TRBD2. Per germline, CDR1 MNHEY and CDR2 SVGAGI. With 5 bases clipped from V and 5 bases from J, the junction kept 4 bases outside the gene matches. The CDR3 is made up of 14 amino acids. The CDR3 loop reads CASSRGLANNEQFF. The CDR3, as DNA: TGTGCCAGCAGTCGGGGACTAGCCAACAATGAGCAGTTCTTC.

This chain links TRBV29-1 with TRBJ1-2, with 9 positions matching TRBD1. Germline V CDR1 and CDR2: SQVTM, ANQGSEA. CDR3 length equals 17 residues. Unmatched junction bases numbered 13, after V lost 1 base and J lost 4 bases. CDR3 sequence: CSVEAPDRGGLGYGYTF. The CDR3 DNA reads as TGCAGCGTTGAAGCCCCGGACAGGGGTGGGTTAGGCTATGGCTACACCTTC.

J is TRBJ1-1 and V is TRBV5-1; a possible D gene is TRBD1 (5 bases). The CDR3 covers 14 residues. From germline, CDR1 is SGHRS and CDR2 YFSETQ. V lost 2 bases to trimming and J lost 1 base, with 9 bases between them. The CDR3, as DNA: TGCGCCAGCAGCTTAACTGGACAGAACACTGAAGCTTTCTTT. It codes for CASSLTGQNTEAFF.

The V call is TRBV6-6, the J call TRBJ2-1; 10 positions agree with TRBD2. Germline CDR1 and CDR2: MNHNY and SVGAGI (reference sequence). The CDR3 length is 16 residues. The trim removed 2 bases at V and 9 bases at J, leaving 10 bases unmatched. This chain's CDR3 is CASSYDWSGGVREQFF. CDR3 nucleotide sequence: TGTGCCAGCAGTTACGATTGGAGCGGGGGGGTTCGTGAGCAGTTCTTC.

The chain combines TRBV6-5 with TRBJ2-1, with 9 bases fitting TRBD1. Looked up from germline, CDR1 is MNHEY and CDR2 is SVGAGI. V shed 5 bases, J shed 8 bases, and the junction held 7 bases outside the gene matches. The length of the CDR3 is 14 residues. The CDR3 sequence: CASSLGTGLDEQFF. CDR3 in DNA: TGTGCCAGCAGTCTTGGGACAGGGTTGGATGAGCAGTTCTTC.